This T cell receptor (beta chain) was sequenced in a study of shared clonotypes between healthy human individuals. Study as a whole: In total, the donors were two women and a few men aged 18 to 49.

V shed 2 bases and J shed 0 bases, with 7 bases lying between them. This CDR3 comprises 15 residues. From germline, CDR1 is ENHRY and CDR2 SYGVKD. Study conclusions and caveats: Clonotypes shared by all four sorted-subset donors had higher generation probabilities than non-shared clonotypes. Sequencing depth was a factor that was expected to affect clonotype sharing among donors.

Notes on this clone: Its antigen is unknown.

The repertoire was sequenced with immunoSEQ multiplex PCR; TCRdb's copy has only in-frame clones and lacks some. The table records a few million clones, more than 80% of them present only once. V gene TRBV10-3 combines with J gene TRBJ1-4; a weak D match, TRBD1 (6 bases). The specimen was naive CD4+ T cells from PBMCs. The subset denotes: CD45RA+ positively selected. The receptor was isolated from a man younger than 30 in good health. Some clones in this sample may be carry-over from other donors' samples. The CDR3 nucleotides are TGTGCCATCAGTGAGAGGGGGGCAACTAATGAAAAACTGTTTTTT. Protein: CAISERGATNEKLFF.